This T cell receptor (beta chain) was sequenced during a study of blood T cells in healthy people across ages. Study results and limitations: CMV status of donors was unknown, possibly confounding expanded clonotype changes. With unsorted PBMCs, a conclusive comparison of naive versus antigen-experienced cells was not possible. Those diversity estimates obtained from one million T cells were thought to be underestimates.

Approximately 10 milliliters was the volume of peripheral blood drawn from each donor. PCR was performed a second time for 7 to 11 cycles using a sample-barcoded 5' primer and a J-beta primer mix. A single record per CDR3 protein comes from TCRdb applying MiXCR to the 5' RACE reads. The table has hundreds of thousands of distinct CDR3 sequences, under 35% seen once. About this clonotype: Its specificity is unknown. One end of the junction is discordant with germline, which a read error may explain.

There are 13 residues in the CDR3. CDR1 and CDR2 from the germline V gene are MNHNY and SVGAGI (reference sequence). This receptor was taken from a woman at least 80 years old in good health. J is TRBJ2-7 and V is TRBV6-6; D could derive from TRBD1 or TRBD2 (5 bases each). Material: blood. CDR3 in DNA: TGTGCCAGCAGTGGGACGGAGAGCTACGAGCAATACTTC. It yields the protein CASSGTESYEQYF.